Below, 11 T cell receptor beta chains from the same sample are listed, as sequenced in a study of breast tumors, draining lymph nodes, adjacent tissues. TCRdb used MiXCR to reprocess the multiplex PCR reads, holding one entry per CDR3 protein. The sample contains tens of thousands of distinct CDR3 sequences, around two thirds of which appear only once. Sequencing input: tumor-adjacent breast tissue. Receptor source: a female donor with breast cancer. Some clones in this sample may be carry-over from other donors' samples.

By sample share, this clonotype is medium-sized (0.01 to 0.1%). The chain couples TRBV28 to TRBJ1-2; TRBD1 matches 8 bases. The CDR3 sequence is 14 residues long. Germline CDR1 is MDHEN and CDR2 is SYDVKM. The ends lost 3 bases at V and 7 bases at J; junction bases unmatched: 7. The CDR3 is CASSLRQGAGGYTF. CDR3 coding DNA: TGTGCCAGCAGTTTGCGCCAGGGGGCCGGTGGCTACACCTTC.

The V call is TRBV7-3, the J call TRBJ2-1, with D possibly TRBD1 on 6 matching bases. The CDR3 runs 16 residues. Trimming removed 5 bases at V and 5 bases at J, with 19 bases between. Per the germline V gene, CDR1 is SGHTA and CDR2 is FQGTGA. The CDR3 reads CASSPPDRTTNNEQFF. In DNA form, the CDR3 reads TGTGCCAGCAGCCCACCGGACAGAACAACCAACAATGAGCAGTTCTTC.

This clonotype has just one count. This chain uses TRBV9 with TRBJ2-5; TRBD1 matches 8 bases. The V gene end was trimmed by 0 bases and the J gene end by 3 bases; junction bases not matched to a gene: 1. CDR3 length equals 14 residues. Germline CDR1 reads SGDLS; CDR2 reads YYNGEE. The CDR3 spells CASSVGTGKETQYF. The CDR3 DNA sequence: TGTGCCAGCAGCGTAGGGACAGGGAAAGAGACCCAGTACTTC.

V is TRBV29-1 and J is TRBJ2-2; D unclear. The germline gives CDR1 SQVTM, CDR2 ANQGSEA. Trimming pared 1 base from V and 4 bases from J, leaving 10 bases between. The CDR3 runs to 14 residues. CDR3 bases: TGCAGCGTTGAAGCCAGCCGTCTCACCGGGGAGCTGTTTTTT. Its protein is CSVEASRLTGELFF.

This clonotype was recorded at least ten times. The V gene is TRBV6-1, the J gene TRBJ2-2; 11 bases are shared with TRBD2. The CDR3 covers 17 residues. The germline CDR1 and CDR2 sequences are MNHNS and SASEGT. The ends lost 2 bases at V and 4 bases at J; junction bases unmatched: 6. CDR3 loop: CASSEIAGGPGTGELFF. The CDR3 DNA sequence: TGTGCCAGCAGTGAAATAGCGGGAGGGCCGGGCACCGGGGAGCTGTTTTTT.

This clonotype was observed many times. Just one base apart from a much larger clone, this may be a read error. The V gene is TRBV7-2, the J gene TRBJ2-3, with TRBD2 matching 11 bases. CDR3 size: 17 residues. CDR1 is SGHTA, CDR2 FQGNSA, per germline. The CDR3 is CASSFLAGGGRRDPQYF. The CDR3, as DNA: TGTGCCAGCAGCTTCCTAGCGGGAGGTGGGCGGCGAGATCCGCAGTATTTT.

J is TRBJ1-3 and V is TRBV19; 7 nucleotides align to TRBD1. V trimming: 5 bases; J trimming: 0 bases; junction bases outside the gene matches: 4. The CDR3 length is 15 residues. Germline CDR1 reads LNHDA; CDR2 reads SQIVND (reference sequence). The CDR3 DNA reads TGTGCCAGTAGTGGACAGGCGAGCTCTGGAAACACCATATATTTT. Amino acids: CASSGQASSGNTIYF.

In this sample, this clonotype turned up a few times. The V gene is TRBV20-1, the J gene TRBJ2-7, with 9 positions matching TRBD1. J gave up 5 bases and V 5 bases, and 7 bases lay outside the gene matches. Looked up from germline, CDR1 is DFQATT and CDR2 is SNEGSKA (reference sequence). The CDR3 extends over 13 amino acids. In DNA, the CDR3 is TGCAGTGCTGAGGACAGGGGTAGGCACGAGCAGTACTTC. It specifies CSAEDRGRHEQYF.

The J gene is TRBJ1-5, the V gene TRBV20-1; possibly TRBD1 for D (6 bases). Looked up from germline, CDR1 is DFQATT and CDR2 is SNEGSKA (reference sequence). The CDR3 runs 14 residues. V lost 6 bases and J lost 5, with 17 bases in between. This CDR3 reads CSAKGAGVDQPQHF. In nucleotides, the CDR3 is TGCAGTGCGAAGGGTGCAGGGGTTGATCAGCCCCAGCATTTT.

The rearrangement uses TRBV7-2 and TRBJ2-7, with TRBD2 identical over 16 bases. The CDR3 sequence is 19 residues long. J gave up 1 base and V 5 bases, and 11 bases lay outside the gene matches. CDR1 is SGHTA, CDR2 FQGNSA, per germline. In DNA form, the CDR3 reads TGTGCCAGCAGCCGCCGAGCCGGGACTAGCGGGGGGGCGTCCTACGAGCAGTACTTC. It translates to CASSRRAGTSGGASYEQYF.

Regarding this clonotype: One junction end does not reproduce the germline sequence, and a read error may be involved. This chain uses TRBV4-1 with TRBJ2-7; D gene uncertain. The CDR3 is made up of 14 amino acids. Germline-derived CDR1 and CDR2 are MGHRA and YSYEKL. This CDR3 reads CASSQDHGDYGQYF. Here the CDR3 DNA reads TGCGCCAGCAGCCAAGATCATGGTGATTACGGGCAGTACTTC.